This note documents a single T cell receptor (beta chain) sequence. CDR3 length equals 15 residues. With 1 base removed from V and 11 bases from J, the gap between germline ends came to 17 bases. The germline V gene has CDR1 SGHTA and CDR2 FQGNSA. The method was immunoSEQ multiplex PCR; TCRdb's version includes in-frame clones alone and lacks a portion of them. The sample lists fewer than 350,000 clones; more than 70% were seen once. The data stem from a study of blood T cell repertoires in COVID-19. Study summary: PBMCs, B-cell-depleted T cells, or T cells were the source of the cDNA or gDNA that made up the material.

The clonotype comes from a woman aged 55-70 years in a cohort exposed to, infected with or recovered from COVID-19 (not recorded which). Material: PBMCs or T cells enriched from blood (not recorded which). V and J are TRBV7-2 and TRBJ1-4, with D possibly matching TRBD1 (6 bases). The CDR3 spells CASSLEGDISGKLFF. CDR3 nucleotide sequence: TGTGCCAGCAGCTTAGAGGGGGACATTTCGGGCAAACTGTTTTTT.